This T cell receptor beta chain was identified during a study of identical twins. From the 5' RACE reads, TCRdb called clonotypes with MiXCR, one entry per CDR3 protein. Here the sample spans 350,000 to 450,000 distinct CDR3 sequences, approximately 17% being singletons. Germline loops: CDR1 SGHDN, CDR2 FVKESK. After removal of 4 bases from V and 4 bases from J, the junction contained 4 bases not matched to a gene. This CDR3 comprises 15 residues. V and J are TRBV14 and TRBJ2-2, with TRBD1 matching over 9 bases. The source of this sequence is a man aged 50 to 60 in good health. Specimen: naive T cells sorted from blood. The CDR3 DNA reads as TGTGCCAGCAGCCCCCGGGACAGGGTCACCGGGGAGCTGTTTTTT. Translation gives CASSPRDRVTGELFF. The full variable domain, its missing parts supplied by reference TRBV14 and TRBJ2-2, is EAGVTQFPSHSVIEKGQTVTLRCDPISGHDNLYWYRRVMGKEIKFLLHFVKESKQDESGMPNNRFLAERTGGTYSTLKVQPAELEDSGVYFCASSPRDRVTGELFFGEGSRLTVL.